Following are 32 T cell receptor beta chains from one sample sequenced in a study of cytomegalovirus exposure and HLA in healthy donors. The study ran its PCR with 60 Vbeta and 13 Jbeta primers. Clones were sequenced by immunoSEQ multiplex PCR, and TCRdb holds only the in-frame ones, with some missing. The table records about 110,000 clones, 81% of them present only once. Sequenced sample: PBMCs. The origin of the receptors is a woman aged 30 to 39 in good health and CMV-seronegative.

This clone was observed once. The chain joins TRBV5-1 to TRBJ1-3, with D perhaps matching TRBD1 (5 bases). This CDR3 is built from 15 residues. Germline V lookup: CDR1 SGHRS, CDR2 YFSETQ. Trimming took 0 bases from V and 1 from J, leaving 8 bases between them. The DNA of the CDR3 is TGCGCCAGCAGCTTGGCCGGGGGGTCTGGAAACACCATATATTTT. Translation gives CASSLAGGSGNTIYF.

This clone was counted a single time. The chain links TRBV6-1 to TRBJ2-3, with 12 bases that match TRBD2. CDR1 is MNHNS and CDR2 is SASEGT in the germline V gene. The CDR3 spans 16 residues. The V gene end was trimmed by 1 base and the J gene end by 4 bases; junction bases not matched to a gene: 3. CDR3 region: CASSEGRLAGADTQYF. The CDR3 DNA reads TGTGCCAGCAGTGAAGGGCGACTAGCGGGAGCAGATACGCAGTATTTT.

The CDR3 is CASSQPGQEDGNTIYF. The CDR3 DNA follows: TGTGCCAGCTCACAACCGGGACAGGAAGATGGAAACACCATATATTTT. The gene calls are TRBV18 and TRBJ1-3; 8 bases agree with TRBD1. This CDR3 spans 16 amino acids. V lost 4 bases to trimming and J lost 3 bases; unmatched junction nucleotides: 8. The germline CDR1 and CDR2 sequences are KGHSH and LQKENI.

This chain uses TRBV6-6 with TRBJ1-3; 7 bases are shared with TRBD1. The CDR3 is made up of 14 amino acids. J gave up 5 bases and V 6 bases, and 7 bases lay outside the gene matches. The V gene's germline CDR1 is MNHNY and CDR2 SVGAGI (reference sequence). The CDR3 here is CASSSTGNRNTIYF. CDR3 nucleotide sequence: TGTGCCAGCAGCTCGACAGGGAACAGAAACACCATATATTTT.

This chain connects TRBV11-3 to TRBJ2-4; 8 bases are a match to TRBD1. This CDR3 comprises 19 residues. CDR1 is SGHNT and CDR2 is YENEEA in the germline V gene. After removal of 1 base from V and 0 bases from J, the junction contained 11 bases not matched to a gene. The CDR3 coding sequence is TGTGCCAGCAGCTTAGGGGGCCCGGGACAGGCACTAGCCAAAAACATTCAGTACTTC. Translated: CASSLGGPGQALAKNIQYF.

The chain combines TRBV5-6 with TRBJ2-7; TRBD2 is a possible D gene (6 bases). The CDR3 is 15 residues long. The ends were cut back, 2 bases at V and 0 bases at J, with 12 bases in the middle. Germline CDR1 reads SGHDT; CDR2 reads YYEEEE. The CDR3 nucleotides are TGTGCCAGCAGCTTTTTTAGCGGCAACTCCTACGAGCAGTACTTC. Residues: CASSFFSGNSYEQYF.

This chain joins TRBV28 and TRBJ2-2; D unclear. The germline gives CDR1 MDHEN, CDR2 SYDVKM. V lost 3 bases and J lost 8, with 22 bases in between. The CDR3 length is 17 residues. The CDR3 loop reads CASSLESGSVGIGELFF. The CDR3 bases are TGTGCCAGCAGTTTGGAGTCCGGCTCGGTCGGTATAGGGGAGCTGTTTTTT.

This clone has only a few counts. The J gene is TRBJ2-5, the V gene TRBV15; TRBD2 matches 9 bases. The junction had 13 bases not matched to a gene; V was cut back by 0 bases and J by 2 bases. This CDR3 comprises 19 residues. CDR1 and CDR2 (germline): LNHNV, YYDKDF (reference sequence). In nucleotides, the CDR3 is TGTGCCACCAGCAGAGATCTTCAAGCGGGAGGTAGGGGGCAAGAGACCCAGTACTTC. Amino acid sequence: CATSRDLQAGGRGQETQYF. Variable domain in full (rest from reference TRBV15 and TRBJ2-5): DAMVIQNPRYQVTQFGKPVTLSCSQTLNHNVMYWYQQKSSQAPKLLFHYYDKDFNNEADTPDNFQSRRPNTSFCFLDIRSPGLGDTAMYLCATSRDLQAGGRGQETQYFGPGTRLLVL.

This chain links TRBV28 with TRBJ2-7; possible D gene TRBD1, 6 bases. CDR1 MDHEN and CDR2 SYDVKM come from the germline V gene. The CDR3 runs to 10 residues. Trimming removed 6 bases from V and 6 bases from J, with 6 bases in between. The CDR3 here is CASSRGEQYF. DNA for the CDR3: TGTGCCAGCAGCAGGGGCGAGCAGTACTTC.

The chain recombines TRBV27 with TRBJ2-2, with D possibly being TRBD2 (6 bases). The CDR3 contains 17 residues. V was trimmed by 2 bases and J by 1 base, leaving 14 bases between them. Germline CDR1 and CDR2: MNHEY and SMNVEV (reference sequence). The CDR3 nucleotides read TGTGCCAGCAGTTTAACCCAATACGGGGGGAACACCGGGGAGCTGTTTTTT. The encoded protein is CASSLTQYGGNTGELFF.

The J gene is TRBJ2-5, the V gene TRBV7-2; 8 nucleotides agree with TRBD2. CDR1 is SGHTA, CDR2 FQGNSA, per germline. The CDR3 consists of 15 residues. V lost 4 bases and J lost 5; bases outside the gene matches: 9. This CDR3 reads CASSSWTRGGETQYF. CDR3 DNA sequence: TGTGCCAGCAGCTCGTGGACCCGCGGGGGGGAGACCCAGTACTTC.

The chain has TRBV30 and TRBJ2-7; no firm D call. The CDR3 consists of 11 residues. Germline V gives CDR1 GTSNPN, CDR2 SVGIG (reference sequence). Trimming took 0 bases from V and 6 from J, leaving 6 bases between them. CDR3 in DNA: TGTGCCTGGAGTGTGGAGACCGAGCAGTACTTC. As protein: CAWSVETEQYF.

The chain joins TRBV7-2 to TRBJ2-7, with D hard to call. CDR3 length: 14 amino acids. The V gene's germline CDR1 is SGHTA and CDR2 FQGNSA. With 5 bases removed from V and 0 bases from J, the gap between germline ends came to 11 bases. CDR3 protein: CASSLLSNSYEQYF. The CDR3 region has the DNA TGTGCCAGCAGCCTGCTTAGCAACTCCTACGAGCAGTACTTC.

The V and J genes are TRBV19 and TRBJ2-7, with TRBD1 matching 11 bases. There are 14 residues in the CDR3. V was pared by 7 bases and J by 5 bases, with 7 bases of the junction left unmatched. Per the germline V gene, CDR1 is LNHDA and CDR2 is SQIVND (reference sequence). The CDR3 spells CASTTGQGVNEQYF. DNA for the CDR3: TGTGCCAGTACCACGGGACAGGGGGTCAACGAGCAGTACTTC.

The J gene is TRBJ2-5, the V gene TRBV5-1; 7 nucleotides match TRBD2. The J call may be incorrect, as the DNA end agrees better with TRBJ2-7. This CDR3 is 14 amino acids long. Germline V lookup: CDR1 SGHRS, CDR2 YFSETQ. CDR3 DNA sequence: TGCGCCAGCAGCCCCGCGGGAGAAAGCTACGAGCAGTACTTC. Its protein product is CASSPAGESYEQYF.

This clone was observed a few times. The chain links TRBV5-1 to TRBJ2-1; 10 nucleotides align to TRBD2. V lost 4 bases and J lost 5; bases outside the gene matches: 3. The germline V gene encodes CDR1 SGHRS and CDR2 YFSETQ. This CDR3 is built from 14 residues. The CDR3 protein is CASSRSGGDNEQFF. CDR3 DNA: TGCGCCAGCAGCAGGAGCGGGGGGGACAATGAGCAGTTCTTC.

The chain carries TRBV15 and TRBJ1-5; tentatively, D is TRBD1 (5 bases). Germline CDR1 and CDR2: LNHNV and YYDKDF (reference sequence). Trimming took off 6 bases at V and 5 bases at J, with 11 bases between the two ends. This CDR3 spans 13 amino acids. DNA of the CDR3: TGTGCCACCAGTGAAGGGGCTGATCAGCCCCAGCATTTT. It codes for CATSEGADQPQHF.

This rearrangement joins TRBV7-9 to TRBJ2-7; the D gene is possibly TRBD1 (5 bases). Per the germline V gene, CDR1 is SEHNR and CDR2 is FQNEAQ (reference sequence). V was trimmed by 1 base and J by 3 bases, leaving 13 bases between them. This CDR3 region has 15 residues. The chain's CDR3 is CASSLVAGFYYEQYF. In DNA, the CDR3 is TGTGCCAGCAGCTTAGTGGCAGGGTTTTACTACGAGCAGTACTTC.

This clone was detected once. CDR3 protein: CASSSGQGLNTEAFF. The CDR3, as DNA: TGTGCCAGCAGCTCCGGACAGGGCCTGAACACTGAAGCTTTCTTT. The chain has TRBV7-6 and TRBJ1-1; TRBD1 aligns across 8 bases. The CDR3 runs to 15 residues. Germline trimming cut 4 bases from V and 0 bases from J; bases unmatched to any gene: 4. CDR1 and CDR2 (germline): SGHVS, FNYEAQ.

This chain uses TRBV5-6 with TRBJ2-7; 7 bases are a match to TRBD2. Germline CDR1 SGHDT, CDR2 YYEEEE. The CDR3 totals 14 residues. Trimming at V came to 2 bases and at J to 7 bases, leaving 9 bases not matched to a gene. The CDR3 bases are TGTGCCAGCAGCTTTGGGGGGAGGGCTGGGGAGCAGTACTTC. This gives the protein CASSFGGRAGEQYF.

The chain carries TRBV6-5 and TRBJ2-1; 7 nucleotides match TRBD1. The CDR3 loop spans 15 amino acids. Germline loops: CDR1 MNHEY, CDR2 SVGAGI. V was clipped by 4 bases and J by 8 bases; unmatched bases: 11. The CDR3, as DNA: TGTGCCAGCAGTTTGGTACAGGGGAGTATCGATGAGCAGTTCTTC. It specifies CASSLVQGSIDEQFF.

This clone was counted a few times. The chain recombines TRBV6-6 with TRBJ2-7; possibly TRBD1 for D (6 bases). Per germline, CDR1 MNHNY and CDR2 SVGAGI (reference sequence). The length of the CDR3 is 15 residues. Trimming pared 4 bases from V and 2 bases from J, leaving 15 bases between. The CDR3 DNA is TGTGCCAGCAGTTGGCAGGGGACCCCACCCTACGAGCAGTACTTC. Its translation is CASSWQGTPPYEQYF.

The rearrangement joins TRBV19 to TRBJ2-7, with D unclear. Per germline, CDR1 LNHDA and CDR2 SQIVND (reference sequence). The CDR3 is made up of 15 amino acids. Trimming cost V 1 base and J 2 bases, with 12 bases left between them. CDR3 sequence reads: CASSIVGDTAYEQYF. The DNA for the CDR3 is TGTGCCAGTAGTATAGTTGGTGACACAGCCTACGAGCAGTACTTC.

The chain recombines TRBV11-2 with TRBJ1-2; D is uncertain. The ends were cut back, 6 bases at V and 6 bases at J, with 11 bases in the middle. The CDR3 runs to 12 residues. The germline V gene encodes CDR1 SGHAT and CDR2 FQNNGV. The CDR3 DNA reads TGTGCCAGCAGACGCGTGGGCGATGGCTACACCTTC. Protein product: CASRRVGDGYTF.

This clone was seen a few times. The chain couples TRBV2 to TRBJ1-2; D not resolved. There are 13 residues in the CDR3. V lost 0 bases and J 8 bases, leaving 10 bases between the germline ends. Germline V CDR1 and CDR2: SNHLY, FYNNEI. The CDR3 sequence: CASSEAQLRGYTF. CDR3 sequence (DNA): TGTGCCAGCAGTGAAGCGCAACTGCGGGGCTACACCTTC.

The V call is TRBV4-2, the J call TRBJ2-1; the match to TRBD2 covers 11 bases. This CDR3 contains 15 residues. V was pared by 4 bases and J by 5 bases, with 4 bases of the junction left unmatched. Germline values: CDR1 LGHNA, CDR2 YNFKEQ. The CDR3 region is CASSLQTSGDNEQFF. Written as DNA, the CDR3 is TGTGCCAGCAGCCTGCAGACTAGCGGGGACAATGAGCAGTTCTTC.

The gene calls are TRBV28 and TRBJ1-3; TRBD1 agrees at 7 bases. Germline V gene sequence: CDR1 MDHEN, CDR2 SYDVKM. With 5 bases clipped from V and 2 bases from J, the junction kept 3 bases outside the gene matches. The CDR3 is 14 residues long. The CDR3 sequence is CASSRGGTGNTIYF. The CDR3 coding sequence is TGTGCCAGCAGTCGAGGGGGCACTGGAAACACCATATATTTT.

This chain links TRBV6-1 with TRBJ1-5; no definite D call. V lost 2 bases to trimming and J lost 4 bases, with 9 bases between them. The CDR3 loop spans 14 amino acids. In germline, CDR1 is MNHNS, CDR2 SASEGT. Here the CDR3 reads CASSEWASNQPQHF. The CDR3 bases are TGTGCCAGCAGTGAATGGGCCTCGAATCAGCCCCAGCATTTT.

The rearrangement links TRBV19 to TRBJ1-1; D is possibly TRBD1 (6 bases). This CDR3 spans 16 amino acids. CDR1 LNHDA and CDR2 SQIVND come from the germline V gene (reference sequence). V dropped 3 bases and J dropped 4 bases, with 18 bases sitting between them. This chain's CDR3 is CASSMPHRAASTEAFF. The CDR3 DNA sequence: TGTGCCAGTAGTATGCCCCACAGGGCGGCGAGCACTGAAGCTTTCTTT.

Only one count was recorded for this clone. The chain uses TRBV7-9 and TRBJ1-1; unclear D gene. CDR3 length: 13 residues. V lost 2 bases and J 7 bases, leaving 11 bases between the germline ends. The germline gives CDR1 SEHNR, CDR2 FQNEAQ (reference sequence). The CDR3 nucleotides are TGTGCCAGCAGCTTAAGTACAGTGGGTGAAGCTTTCTTT. As protein: CASSLSTVGEAFF.

The rearrangement uses TRBV27 and TRBJ2-2; 8 bases are shared with TRBD1. The CDR3 is 14 amino acids. Germline V gene lookup returns CDR1 MNHEY and CDR2 SMNVEV (reference sequence). The trim removed 5 bases at V and 7 bases at J, leaving 6 bases unmatched. The CDR3 loop reads CASSLQTGVGELFF. The CDR3 DNA reads as TGTGCCAGCAGTCTCCAGACAGGGGTCGGGGAGCTGTTTTTT.

The CDR3 spells CASSPAGGQYNEQFF. The CDR3 coding sequence is TGCGCCAGCAGCCCAGCGGGAGGACAATACAATGAGCAGTTCTTC. This chain links TRBV5-1 with TRBJ2-1; 9 bases map to TRBD2. This CDR3 is built from 15 residues. The junction had 6 bases not matched to a gene; V was cut back by 4 bases and J by 4 bases. Germline CDR1 and CDR2: SGHRS and YFSETQ.